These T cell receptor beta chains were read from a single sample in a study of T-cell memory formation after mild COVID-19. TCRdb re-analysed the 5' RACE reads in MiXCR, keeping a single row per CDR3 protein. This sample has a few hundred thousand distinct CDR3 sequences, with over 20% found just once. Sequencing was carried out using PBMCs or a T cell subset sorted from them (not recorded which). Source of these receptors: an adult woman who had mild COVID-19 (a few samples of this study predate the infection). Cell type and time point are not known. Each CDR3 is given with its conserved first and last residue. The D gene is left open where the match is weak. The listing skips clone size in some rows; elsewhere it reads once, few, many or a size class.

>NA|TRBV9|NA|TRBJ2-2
CASSVVFGELFF
TGTGCCAGCAGCGTAGTCTTCGGGGAGCTGTTTTTT
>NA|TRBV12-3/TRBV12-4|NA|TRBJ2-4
CASSFVAKNIQYF
TGTGCCAGCAGTTTCGTAGCCAAAAACATTCAGTACTTC
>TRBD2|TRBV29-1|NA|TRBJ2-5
CSVGTSGRGRTRETQYF
TGCAGCGTTGGGACTAGCGGGAGGGGCAGGACCCGGGAGACCCAGTACTTC
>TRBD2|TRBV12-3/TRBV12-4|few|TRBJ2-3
CASSLAPSGYAADTQYF
TGTGCCAGCAGTTTAGCTCCTAGCGGGTATGCAGCAGATACGCAGTATTTT
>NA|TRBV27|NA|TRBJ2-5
CASSLRTTGETQYF
TGTGCCAGCAGCCTCAGGACTACAGGGGAGACCCAGTACTTC
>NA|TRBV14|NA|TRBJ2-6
CASSPWLSGANVLTF
TGTGCCAGCAGCCCGTGGCTCTCTGGGGCCAACGTCCTGACTTTC
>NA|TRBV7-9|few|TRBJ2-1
CASSFSGFGEQFF
TGTGCCAGCAGCTTTTCGGGGTTCGGTGAGCAGTTCTTC
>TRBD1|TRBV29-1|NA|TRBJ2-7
CSVVGTGTSSYEQYF
TGCAGCGTTGTAGGGACAGGGACAAGCTCCTACGAGCAGTACTTC
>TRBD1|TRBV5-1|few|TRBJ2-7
CASSTGTGIYEQYF
TGCGCCAGCAGCACCGGGACAGGGATCTACGAGCAGTACTTC
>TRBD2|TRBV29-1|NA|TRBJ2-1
CSAGGQREGLFIANEQFF
TGCAGCGCGGGAGGCCAGCGGGAGGGCCTTTTTATCGCGAATGAGCAGTTCTTC
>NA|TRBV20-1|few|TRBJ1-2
CSARSQGNYGYTF
TGCAGTGCTAGATCGCAGGGGAACTATGGCTACACCTTC
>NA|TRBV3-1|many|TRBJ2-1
CASSQSLSRGGNEQFF
TGTGCCAGCAGCCAATCCCTTTCTAGGGGCGGCAATGAGCAGTTCTTC
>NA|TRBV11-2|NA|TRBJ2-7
CASSFGGAEQYF
TGTGCCAGCAGCTTCGGTGGAGCCGAGCAGTACTTC
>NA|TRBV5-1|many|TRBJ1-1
CASSLNPATEAFF
TGCGCCAGCAGCTTGAACCCCGCGACTGAAGCTTTCTTT
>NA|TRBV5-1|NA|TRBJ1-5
CASSLGGGTNQPQHF
TGCGCCAGCAGCTTGGGAGGAGGGACCAATCAGCCCCAGCATTTT
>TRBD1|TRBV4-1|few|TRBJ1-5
CASSQDSLTGGNQPQHF
TGCGCCAGCAGCCAAGACTCCTTAACAGGGGGCAATCAGCCCCAGCATTTT
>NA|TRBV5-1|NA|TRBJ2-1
CASSPSWDFSYNEQFF
TGCGCCAGCAGCCCCTCGTGGGACTTCTCCTACAATGAGCAGTTCTTC
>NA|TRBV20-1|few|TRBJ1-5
CSASFPLFGPQHF
TGCAGTGCTAGTTTCCCATTGTTTGGGCCCCAGCATTTT
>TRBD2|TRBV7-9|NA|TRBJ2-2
CASSLVGLSPDTGELFF
TGTGCCAGCAGCTTAGTGGGACTAAGCCCGGACACCGGGGAGCTGTTTTTT
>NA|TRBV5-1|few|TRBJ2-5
CASSLEGQLETQYF
TGCGCCAGCAGCTTGGAAGGGCAGCTAGAGACCCAGTACTTC
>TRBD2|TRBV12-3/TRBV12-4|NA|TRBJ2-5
CASTLAGYQETQYF
TGTGCCAGCACTCTAGCGGGGTACCAAGAGACCCAGTACTTC
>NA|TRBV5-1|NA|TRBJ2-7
CASSFRGAKSSYEQYF
TGCGCCAGCAGCTTTCGTGGTGCGAAGAGCTCCTACGAGCAGTACTTC
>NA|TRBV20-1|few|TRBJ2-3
CSARGQRVLSTDTQYF
TGCAGTGCTAGAGGTCAGCGAGTATTGAGCACAGATACGCAGTATTTT
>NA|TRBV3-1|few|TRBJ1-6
CASSTSGMVRNSPLHF
TGTGCCAGCAGCACCTCCGGGATGGTGAGAAATTCACCCCTCCACTTT
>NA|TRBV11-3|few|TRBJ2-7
CASSFTVSEQYF
TGTGCCAGCAGCTTCACAGTGAGCGAGCAGTACTTC
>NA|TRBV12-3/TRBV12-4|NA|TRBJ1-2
CASSLKLGHLNYGYTF
TGTGCCAGCAGCTTAAAGTTAGGACATCTTAACTATGGCTACACCTTC
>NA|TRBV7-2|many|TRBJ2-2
CASSLASGAGTGELFF
TGTGCCAGCAGCTTAGCGTCGGGGGCTGGCACCGGGGAGCTGTTTTTT
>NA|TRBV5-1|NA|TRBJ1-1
CASSLEGRGSTEAFF
TGCGCCAGCAGCTTGGAAGGGCGCGGAAGCACTGAAGCTTTCTTT
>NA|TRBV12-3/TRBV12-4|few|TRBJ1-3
CASSLSSSGNTIYF
TGTGCCAGCAGTTTGAGCAGCTCTGGAAACACCATATATTTT
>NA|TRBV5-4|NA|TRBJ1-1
CASSPNPSLGGPNTEAFF
TGTGCCAGCAGTCCTAATCCCTCTCTAGGGGGACCGAACACTGAAGCTTTCTTT
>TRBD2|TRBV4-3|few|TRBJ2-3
CASSQGGTSGGSGTQYF
TGCGCCAGCAGCCAAGGGGGGACTAGCGGGGGCTCGGGGACGCAGTATTTT
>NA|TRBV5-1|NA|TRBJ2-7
CASSLFSPENYAPYEQYF
TGCGCCAGCAGCTTGTTTTCCCCAGAAAACTACGCTCCCTACGAGCAGTACTTC
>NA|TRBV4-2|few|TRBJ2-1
CASSQIGTYNEQFF
TGTGCCAGCAGCCAGATAGGGACATACAATGAGCAGTTCTTC
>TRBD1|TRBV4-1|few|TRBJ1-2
CASSQDPRGQGGEGYTF
TGCGCCAGCAGCCAAGATCCCAGGGGACAGGGGGGAGAGGGCTACACCTTC
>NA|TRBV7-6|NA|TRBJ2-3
CASSRSDGGDTQYF
TGTGCCAGCAGCCGCTCGGACGGTGGGGATACGCAGTATTTT
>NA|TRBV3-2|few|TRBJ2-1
CASSRPILCREGPGNEQFF
TGTGCCAGCAGCCGTCCTATTTTGTGTCGGGAGGGCCCTGGCAATGAGCAGTTCTTC
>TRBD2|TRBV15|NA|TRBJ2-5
CATSRESGGGETQYF
TGTGCCACCAGCAGAGAGAGCGGGGGAGGTGAGACCCAGTACTTC
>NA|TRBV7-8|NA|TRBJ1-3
CASSLTQRNTIYF
TGTGCCAGCAGCTTAACCCAGAGAAACACCATATATTTT
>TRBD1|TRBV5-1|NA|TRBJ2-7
CASSWSGTGMISEQYF
TGCGCCAGCAGCTGGTCCGGGACAGGGATGATTAGTGAGCAGTACTTC
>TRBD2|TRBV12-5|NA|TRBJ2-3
CASGLVVAGGADTQYF
TGTGCTAGTGGTTTGGTCGTCGCGGGAGGAGCAGATACGCAGTATTTT
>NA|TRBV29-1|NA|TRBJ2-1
CSATYNEQFF
TGCAGCGCAACCTACAATGAGCAGTTCTTC
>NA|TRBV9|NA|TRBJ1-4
CASGNGANEKLFF
TGTGCCAGCGGAAATGGTGCTAATGAAAAACTGTTTTTT
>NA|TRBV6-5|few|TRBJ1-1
CASSYSGQWRMNTEAFF
TGTGCCAGCAGTTACTCTGGGCAGTGGAGGATGAACACTGAAGCTTTCTTT
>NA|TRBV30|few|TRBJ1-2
CAWSSDPTSVYGYTF
TGTGCCTGGAGTTCCGACCCGACCAGCGTCTATGGCTACACCTTC
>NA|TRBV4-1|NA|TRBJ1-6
CASSQAAEYNSPLHF
TGCGCCAGCAGCCAAGCGGCAGAATATAATTCACCCCTCCACTTT
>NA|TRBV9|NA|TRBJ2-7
CASSVADSSYEQYF
TGTGCCAGCAGCGTAGCGGACTCCTCCTACGAGCAGTACTTC